Below, one T cell receptor (beta chain) is given with its context. No antigen is known for it. Repertoires were generated with immunoSEQ multiplex PCR, while TCRdb's copy carries only in-frame clones and drops some. The sample holds some 51,000 clones; roughly 90% are singletons and the top ten take around 48%. This sample is drawn from a study of OX40 agonist ivuxolimab in advanced cancers. About the research overall: Partial responses were achieved by three patients, of whom one had hepatocellular carcinoma and two had cutaneous melanoma.

This CDR3 comprises 15 residues. Germline CDR1 and CDR2: PRHDT and FYEKMQ (reference sequence). The J segment lost 7 bases and the V segment lost 5 bases, leaving 8 bases of the junction unmatched. Whole-study findings and limits: Expanded peripheral T cells had an undetermined antigen specificity. With doses of 0.1-3.0 mg/kg, partial responders showed among the lowest clonal expansion.

This chain uses TRBV13 with TRBJ1-3, with TRBD1 identical over 10 bases. This TCR derives from an adult with an advanced solid tumor such as melanoma, head and neck, liver or kidney cancer. This sample comprised CD4+ or CD8+ T cells sorted from blood, obtained in a trial of the OX40 agonist ivuxolimab. The CDR3: CASSVPGQGINTIYF. In nucleotides, the CDR3 is TGTGCCAGCAGCGTGCCGGGACAGGGGATCAACACCATATATTTT.